This is a list of T cell receptor beta chains from one sample in a study of human T cells and chemical hapten exposure. TCRdb called the RACE reads again in MiXCR, with one record for every CDR3 protein. The sample lists about 360,000 distinct CDR3 sequences, about 4.8% occurring once. The source material was whole blood, sampled in connection with sensitization to the hapten diphenylcyclopropenone (DPC). The source is a woman aged 50 to 60 with alopecia areata. Some clones in this sample may be carry-over from other donors' samples. Both conserved end residues are part of each CDR3. Each record gives: V gene, D gene, J gene, clone size, CDR3 length, CDR3 DNA, CDR3 protein. A D gene is named only where the DNA matches it firmly. A row's size may be missing; if present it is once, few, many or a size class.

V: TRBV28
D: TRBD1
J: TRBJ1-2
size: .
length: 14
DNA: TGTGCCAGCAGTCCCCCAGGGGGGGACTATGGCTACACCTTC
CDR3: CASSPPGGDYGYTF

V: TRBV30
D: .
J: TRBJ2-2
size: many
length: 12
DNA: TGTGCCTGGAGAGGTAGACCCGGGGAGCTGTTTTTT
CDR3: CAWRGRPGELFF

V: TRBV11-2
D: .
J: TRBJ2-7
size: many
length: 13
DNA: TGTGCCAGCAGCTTAGACACGGTCGCGGAGCAGTACTTC
CDR3: CASSLDTVAEQYF

V: TRBV6-2/TRBV6-3
D: TRBD1
J: TRBJ2-7
size: many
length: 16
DNA: TGTGCCAGCACCCGAATGTGGACAGGGGGCTTATACGAGCAGTACTTC
CDR3: CASTRMWTGGLYEQYF

V: TRBV10-3
D: .
J: TRBJ2-1
size: few
length: 15
DNA: TGTGCCATCAGTGAGTCAGGGGAGTCCTCCAATGAGCAGTTCTTC
CDR3: CAISESGESSNEQFF

V: TRBV12-3/TRBV12-4
D: .
J: TRBJ1-4
size: many
length: 14
DNA: TGTGCCAGCAGTGGGGACAATAGGTTCGAAAAACTGTTTTTT
CDR3: CASSGDNRFEKLFF

V: TRBV7-9
D: .
J: TRBJ2-1
size: many
length: 13
DNA: TGTGCCAGCAGCTTACTCGGACAGTTCGAGCAGTTCTTC
CDR3: CASSLLGQFEQFF

V: TRBV20-1
D: .
J: TRBJ2-1
size: many
length: 15
DNA: TGCAGTGCTAGTCAACCCGGGGTTGCGTACAATGAGCAGTTCTTC
CDR3: CSASQPGVAYNEQFF

V: TRBV7-6
D: .
J: TRBJ2-1
size: many
length: 15
DNA: TGTGCCAGCAGCTTAGTTGGGGGGCAAGGGAATGAGCAGTTCTTC
CDR3: CASSLVGGQGNEQFF

V: TRBV28
D: .
J: TRBJ2-3
size: few
length: 14
DNA: TGTGCCAGCAAAGAGCAGGGAATGACAGATACGCAGTATTTT
CDR3: CASKEQGMTDTQYF

V: TRBV2
D: .
J: TRBJ1-2
size: many
length: 13
DNA: TGTGCCAGCAGTGTCAGAGGGAACTATGGCTACACCTTC
CDR3: CASSVRGNYGYTF

V: TRBV3-1
D: .
J: TRBJ2-1
size: many
length: 12
DNA: TGTGCCAGCAGCTTCATACCAGGGGAGCAGTTCTTC
CDR3: CASSFIPGEQFF

V: TRBV12-3/TRBV12-4
D: .
J: TRBJ1-3
size: .
length: 14
DNA: TGTGCCAGCAGTTTTCCCTACTCTGGAAACACCATATATTTT
CDR3: CASSFPYSGNTIYF

V: TRBV5-4
D: .
J: TRBJ2-6
size: many
length: 16
DNA: TGTGCCAGCATCATGACAGGGAGGTCTGGGGCCAACGTCCTGACTTTC
CDR3: CASIMTGRSGANVLTF

V: TRBV20-1
D: .
J: TRBJ2-7
size: .
length: 16
DNA: TGCAGTGCTAGACCGCCGGACGACTATGTGTCCTACGAGCAGTACTTC
CDR3: CSARPPDDYVSYEQYF

V: TRBV10-1
D: .
J: TRBJ2-7
size: many
length: 13
DNA: TGCGCCAGCAGTGAGTCGATCGCGGGTGAGCAGTACTTC
CDR3: CASSESIAGEQYF

V: TRBV6-5
D: .
J: TRBJ2-5
size: many
length: 16
DNA: TGTGCCAGCAGCCCTAGACGGGGTGGGGGTTTGGGGACCCAGTACTTC
CDR3: CASSPRRGGGLGTQYF

V: TRBV7-2
D: .
J: TRBJ2-3
size: few
length: 15
DNA: TGTGCCAGTATCTTACCGGGGCTGAGCACAGATACGCAGTATTTT
CDR3: CASILPGLSTDTQYF

V: TRBV12-3/TRBV12-4
D: TRBD2
J: TRBJ2-3
size: many
length: 15
DNA: TGTGCCAGCAGCCCCGCTGAGGTAGCGGGGGATACGCAGTATTTT
CDR3: CASSPAEVAGDTQYF

V: TRBV5-1
D: .
J: TRBJ1-5
size: many
length: 13
DNA: TGTGCCAGCAGCTTAGCTCCGAATCAGCCCCAGCATTTT
CDR3: CASSLAPNQPQHF

V: TRBV2
D: .
J: TRBJ1-5
size: many
length: 12
DNA: TGTGCCAGCAGTGAGGCAGATCAGCCCCAGCATTTT
CDR3: CASSEADQPQHF

V: TRBV12-3/TRBV12-4
D: TRBD2
J: TRBJ2-2
size: .
length: 15
DNA: TGTGCCAGCAGTCCCGGACTAGCGGACACCGGGGAGCTGTTTTTT
CDR3: CASSPGLADTGELFF

V: TRBV18
D: .
J: TRBJ2-3
size: few
length: 13
DNA: TGTGCCAGCTCACCGGCCCGAGATGCTACGCAGTATTTT
CDR3: CASSPARDATQYF

V: TRBV23-1
D: .
J: TRBJ2-5
size: few
length: 15
DNA: TGCGCCAGGGGGAAGTGCATCCTCCCTCAAGAGACCCAGTACTTC
CDR3: CARGKCILPQETQYF

V: TRBV28
D: .
J: TRBJ2-7
size: few
length: 12
DNA: TGTGCCAGCAGTTTCGTGTTGTACGAGCAGTACTTC
CDR3: CASSFVLYEQYF

V: TRBV27
D: .
J: TRBJ2-7
size: many
length: 14
DNA: TGTGCCAGCAGTTCAGGGATAAGCTCCTACGAGCAGTACTTC
CDR3: CASSSGISSYEQYF

V: TRBV20-1
D: TRBD1
J: TRBJ1-1
size: few
length: 13
DNA: TGCAGTGCTGTTACCGGGACAGGGGGCGAAGCTTTCTTT
CDR3: CSAVTGTGGEAFF

V: TRBV12-3/TRBV12-4
D: TRBD2
J: TRBJ2-1
size: many
length: 15
DNA: TGTGCCAGCAGTTCTCGCCCCCTAGCGGGAGAAAGTGGGATCTTC
CDR3: CASSSRPLAGESGIF

V: TRBV2
D: .
J: TRBJ1-1
size: .
length: 13
DNA: TGTGCCAGCAGTGAGGACTCGAACACTGAAGCTTTCTTT
CDR3: CASSEDSNTEAFF

V: TRBV20-1
D: .
J: TRBJ1-2
size: many
length: 13
DNA: TGCAGTGCTAGATTGGGGGAAGGGAATGGCTACACCTTC
CDR3: CSARLGEGNGYTF

V: TRBV2
D: TRBD2
J: TRBJ2-5
size: .
length: 13
DNA: TGTGCCAGCAGATCGGGACTAGAAGAGACCCAGTACTTC
CDR3: CASRSGLEETQYF

V: TRBV7-2
D: .
J: TRBJ2-1
size: few
length: 14
DNA: TGTGCCAGCAGCTTAATCGGCGACTACAATGAGCAGTTCTTC
CDR3: CASSLIGDYNEQFF

V: TRBV20-1
D: .
J: TRBJ2-5
size: .
length: 13
DNA: TGCAGTGCTGGGACGGTGAACCAAGAGACCCAGTACTTC
CDR3: CSAGTVNQETQYF

V: TRBV27
D: .
J: TRBJ1-1
size: few
length: 13
DNA: TGTGCCAGCAGTCAGAAACGGAACACTGAAGCTTTCTTT
CDR3: CASSQKRNTEAFF

V: TRBV5-5
D: TRBD1
J: TRBJ1-6
size: .
length: 13
DNA: TGTGCCAGCAGCACAGGGGACGGTTCACCCCTCCACTTT
CDR3: CASSTGDGSPLHF

V: TRBV5-5
D: .
J: TRBJ1-1
size: .
length: 14
DNA: TGTGCCAGCAGCTTGGATAGTGGAGGGTTGCGAGCTTTCTTT
CDR3: CASSLDSGGLRAFF

V: TRBV11-2
D: TRBD2
J: TRBJ2-1
size: .
length: 19
DNA: TGTGCCAGCAGCTCATTCGTCGGGGGGGGAATACTGTCCTACAATGAGCAGTTCTTC
CDR3: CASSSFVGGGILSYNEQFF

V: TRBV29-1
D: .
J: TRBJ1-1
size: .
length: 15
DNA: TGCAGCGTTGACTTACCACAGGGACTGAACACTGAAGCTTTCTTT
CDR3: CSVDLPQGLNTEAFF

V: TRBV28
D: .
J: TRBJ2-7
size: .
length: 15
DNA: TGTGCCAGCAGGGCCCTGGGCCCAGCGGGCTACGAGCAGTACTTC
CDR3: CASRALGPAGYEQYF

V: TRBV29-1
D: .
J: TRBJ1-2
size: few
length: 14
DNA: TGCAGCGGTGGGGGAGCCGGAGGGAACTATGGCTACACCTTC
CDR3: CSGGGAGGNYGYTF

V: TRBV4-3
D: .
J: TRBJ2-5
size: .
length: 14
DNA: TGCGCCAGCAGTCTTTACAGGGGAGGAGAGACCCAGTACTTC
CDR3: CASSLYRGGETQYF

V: TRBV12-3/TRBV12-4
D: .
J: TRBJ1-1
size: .
length: 12
DNA: TGTGCCAGCAGTTTATTGAACGCTGAAGCTTTCTTT
CDR3: CASSLLNAEAFF

V: TRBV12-3/TRBV12-4
D: TRBD1
J: TRBJ2-6
size: many
length: 17
DNA: TGTGCCAGCAGTTCCAGACAGGGCCCCTCTGGGGCCAACGTCCTGACTTTC
CDR3: CASSSRQGPSGANVLTF

V: TRBV25-1
D: .
J: TRBJ1-5
size: many
length: 14
DNA: TGTGCCAGCAGTGAATCGTCGAGTGAACAGCCCCAGCATTTT
CDR3: CASSESSSEQPQHF

V: TRBV9
D: .
J: TRBJ2-1
size: few
length: 16
DNA: TGTGCCAGCAGCCCCGCAGGCAAAGGGTCCTACAATGAGCAGTTCTTC
CDR3: CASSPAGKGSYNEQFF

V: TRBV29-1
D: TRBD1
J: TRBJ1-5
size: many
length: 14
DNA: TGCAGCGCGCAAACAGGGGGCGGCAATCAGCCCCAGCATTTT
CDR3: CSAQTGGGNQPQHF

V: TRBV16
D: .
J: TRBJ1-2
size: .
length: 14
DNA: TGTGCCAGCAGCCAGGGGAGAACCGAGGTAGGCTACACCTTC
CDR3: CASSQGRTEVGYTF

V: TRBV4-2
D: TRBD2
J: TRBJ2-7
size: many
length: 17
DNA: TGTGCCAGCAGCCAAGCGGGGATAGGACTAGCCGACTACGAGCAGTACTTC
CDR3: CASSQAGIGLADYEQYF

V: TRBV20-1
D: TRBD1
J: TRBJ2-7
size: many
length: 12
DNA: TGCAGTGCTCTGGGACAGGCCTCCGAGCAGTACTTC
CDR3: CSALGQASEQYF

V: TRBV18
D: .
J: TRBJ2-5
size: many
length: 12
DNA: TGTGCCAGCTCACCGCGATTGGAGACCCAGTACTTC
CDR3: CASSPRLETQYF

V: TRBV20-1
D: TRBD2
J: TRBJ2-7
size: .
length: 17
DNA: TGCAGTGCTAGGGGGGGAGCGGGAGGGCCGATCTCCTACGAGCAGTACTTC
CDR3: CSARGGAGGPISYEQYF

V: TRBV28
D: .
J: TRBJ2-3
size: few
length: 14
DNA: TGTGCCAGCAGTTTTTTTGGTGGTCAAGATACGCAGTATTTT
CDR3: CASSFFGGQDTQYF

V: TRBV6-1
D: .
J: TRBJ2-7
size: many
length: 12
DNA: TGTGCCAGCAGTGAACTCACCTACGAGCAGTACTTC
CDR3: CASSELTYEQYF

V: TRBV27
D: .
J: TRBJ2-1
size: few
length: 13
DNA: TGTGCCAGCAGTTTAACAGTGCGGAGGGAGCAGTTCTTC
CDR3: CASSLTVRREQFF

V: TRBV29-1
D: .
J: TRBJ2-2
size: .
length: 11
DNA: TGCAGCGTGAGGAAAACCGGGGAGCTGTTTTTT
CDR3: CSVRKTGELFF

V: TRBV6-2/TRBV6-3
D: .
J: TRBJ2-7
size: few
length: 13
DNA: TGTGCCAGCAGTCTAACAGAGCCCTACGAGCAGTACTTC
CDR3: CASSLTEPYEQYF

V: TRBV7-2
D: TRBD2
J: TRBJ2-7
size: many
length: 14
DNA: TGTGCCAGCAGCCTTCCTAGCGGGGTGGGTGAGCAGTACTTC
CDR3: CASSLPSGVGEQYF

V: TRBV5-5
D: .
J: TRBJ1-1
size: many
length: 16
DNA: TGTGCCAGCAGCTTGGAGTTAGCCGTTGGTGACACTGAAGCTTTCTTT
CDR3: CASSLELAVGDTEAFF